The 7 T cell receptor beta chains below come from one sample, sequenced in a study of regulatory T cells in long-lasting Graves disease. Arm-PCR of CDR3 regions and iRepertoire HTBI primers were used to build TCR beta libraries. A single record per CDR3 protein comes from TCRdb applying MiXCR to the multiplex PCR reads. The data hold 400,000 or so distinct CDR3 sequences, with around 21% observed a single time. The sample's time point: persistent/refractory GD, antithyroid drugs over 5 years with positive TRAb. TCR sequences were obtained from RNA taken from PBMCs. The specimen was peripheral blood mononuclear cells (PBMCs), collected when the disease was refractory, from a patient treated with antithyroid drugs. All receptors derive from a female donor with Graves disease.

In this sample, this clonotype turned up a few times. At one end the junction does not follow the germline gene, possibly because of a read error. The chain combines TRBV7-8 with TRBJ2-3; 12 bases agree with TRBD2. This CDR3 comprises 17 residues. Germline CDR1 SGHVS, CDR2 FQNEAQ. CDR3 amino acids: CASSLAGTSGLEDTQYF. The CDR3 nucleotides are TGTGCTAGCAGCTTGGCCGGGACTAGCGGGCTCGAGGATACGCAGTATTTT.

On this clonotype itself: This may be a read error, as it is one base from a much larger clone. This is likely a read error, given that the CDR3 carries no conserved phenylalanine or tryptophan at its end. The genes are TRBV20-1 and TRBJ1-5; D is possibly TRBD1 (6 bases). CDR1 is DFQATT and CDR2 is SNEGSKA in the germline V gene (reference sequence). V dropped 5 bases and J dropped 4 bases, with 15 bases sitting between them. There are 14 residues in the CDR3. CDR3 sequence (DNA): TGCAGTGCTGCCTCGGGGGGCGTAAATCAGCCCCAGCATTCT. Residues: CSAASGGVNQPQHS.

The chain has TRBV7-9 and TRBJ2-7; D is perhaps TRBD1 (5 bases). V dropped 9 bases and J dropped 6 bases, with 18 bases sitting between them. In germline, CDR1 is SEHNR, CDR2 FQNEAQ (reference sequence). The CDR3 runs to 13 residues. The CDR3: CARNRGLVCEQYF. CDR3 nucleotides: TGTGCCAGGAATAGGGGATTAGTATGCGAGCAGTACTTC.

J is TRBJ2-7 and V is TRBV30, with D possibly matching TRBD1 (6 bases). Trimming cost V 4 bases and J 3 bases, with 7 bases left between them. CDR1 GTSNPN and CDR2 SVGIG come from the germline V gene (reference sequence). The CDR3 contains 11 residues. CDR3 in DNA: TGTGCCTGGACGACAGGCTACGAGCAGTACTTC. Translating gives CAWTTGYEQYF. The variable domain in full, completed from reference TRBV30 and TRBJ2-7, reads SQTIHQWPATLVQPVGSPLSLECTVEGTSNPNLYWYRQAAGRGLQLLFYSVGIGQISSEVPQNLSASRPQDRQFILSSKKLLLSDSGFYLCAWTTGYEQYFGPGTRLTVT.

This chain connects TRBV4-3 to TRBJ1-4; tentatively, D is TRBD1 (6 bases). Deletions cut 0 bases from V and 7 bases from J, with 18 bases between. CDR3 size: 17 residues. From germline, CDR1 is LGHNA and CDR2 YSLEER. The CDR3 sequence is CASSQDPLAGVGEKLFF. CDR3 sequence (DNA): TGCGCCAGCAGCCAAGATCCGCTGGCAGGGGTTGGTGAAAAACTGTTTTTT.

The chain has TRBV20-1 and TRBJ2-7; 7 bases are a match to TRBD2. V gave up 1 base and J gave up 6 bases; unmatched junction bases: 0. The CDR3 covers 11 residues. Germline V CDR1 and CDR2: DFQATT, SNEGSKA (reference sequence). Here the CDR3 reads CSARGGGEQYF. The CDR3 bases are TGCAGTGCTAGAGGGGGGGGCGAGCAGTACTTC.

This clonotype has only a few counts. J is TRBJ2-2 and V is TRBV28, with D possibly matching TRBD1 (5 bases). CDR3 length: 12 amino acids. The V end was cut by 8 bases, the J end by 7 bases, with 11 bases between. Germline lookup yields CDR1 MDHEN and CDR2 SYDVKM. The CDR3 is CASSYTGGELFF. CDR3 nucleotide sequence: TGTGCCAGCTCTTATACAGGCGGGGAGCTGTTTTTT.